The clone carrying this T cell receptor (beta chain) was detected a few times. Between the trimmed V and J ends, which lost 8 bases and 0 bases, there was a span of 18 bases. Germline values: CDR1 SEHNR, CDR2 FQNEAQ (reference sequence). The CDR3 spans 16 residues. This entry is derived from a study of CDR3 diversity in severe acne. TCRdb reprocessed the PCR reads via MiXCR and lists one record per CDR3 protein. This table holds roughly 100,000 distinct CDR3 sequences, 45% to 60% found once. Sequenced material: blood. This chain joins TRBV7-9 and TRBJ2-3; TRBD1 might be the D (6 bases). The sequence derives from a male donor with acne. This CDR3 reads CASSPLTGYSTDTQYF. CDR3 DNA sequence: TGTGCCAGCTCACCGTTGACAGGCTATAGCACAGATACGCAGTATTTT.